Listed below are T cell receptor beta chains from one sample, sequenced in a study of cytomegalovirus exposure and HLA in healthy donors. Data came from immunoSEQ multiplex PCR; TCRdb stores just in-frame clones and leaves some out. The table has 100,000 to 120,000 clones, 76% seen once. Sequenced sample: PBMCs. These TCRs come from a man younger than 40 in good health and CMV-seropositive. CDR3s include the opening cysteine and the closing phenylalanine or tryptophan. A D gene is named only where the DNA matches it firmly. The size field is filled for only some rows; it gives once, few, many or a size class.

TRBV30,NA,TRBD2,TRBJ2-7,CAWSHNRLAGSYEQYF,TGTGCCTGGAGCCACAACCGACTAGCGGGTTCCTACGAGCAGTACTTC
TRBV30,few,TRBD2,TRBJ2-3,CAWEAGGDDTQYF,TGTGCCTGGGAGGCGGGGGGGGATGATACGCAGTATTTT
TRBV6-6,NA,NA,TRBJ2-7,CASCANSYEQYF,TGTGCCAGCTGCGCGAATTCCTACGAGCAGTACTTC
TRBV28,once,TRBD1,TRBJ1-2,CASSLDRGQYTF,TGTGCCAGCAGTTTAGACAGGGGACAGTACACCTTC
TRBV18,NA,NA,TRBJ1-3,CASSPFTGISGNTIYF,TGTGCCAGCTCACCTTTTACAGGGATCTCTGGAAACACCATATATTTT
TRBV10-3,few,TRBD1,TRBJ2-7,CAISEGDRRTYEQYF,TGTGCCATCAGTGAGGGGGACAGGCGTACCTACGAGCAGTACTTC
TRBV7-2,NA,NA,TRBJ1-3,CASILFGGDAVSGNTIYF,TGTGCCAGCATCTTATTTGGAGGGGACGCGGTCTCTGGAAACACCATATATTTT
TRBV10-3,NA,TRBD1,TRBJ1-3,CAISEGTGGNTIYF,TGTGCCATCAGTGAAGGGACAGGTGGAAACACCATATATTTT
TRBV7-9,NA,NA,TRBJ2-7,CASSSRGTQTYEQYF,TGTGCCAGCAGCTCCCGGGGGACTCAAACCTACGAGCAGTACTTC
TRBV5-1,NA,NA,TRBJ2-7,CASSSGDYEQYF,TGCGCCAGCAGCTCCGGGGACTACGAGCAGTACTTC
TRBV5-1,few,TRBD1,TRBJ2-7,CASSPMTNRGLNEQYF,TGCGCCAGCAGCCCGATGACGAACAGGGGGCTGAACGAGCAGTACTTC
TRBV6-6,NA,TRBD1,TRBJ1-6,CASSAGQGGNSPLHF,TGTGCCAGCAGTGCTGGACAGGGGGGTAATTCACCCCTCCACTTT
TRBV19,NA,NA,TRBJ2-7,CASSPDRNSYEQYF,TGTGCCAGTAGTCCTGACAGAAACTCCTACGAGCAGTACTTC
TRBV28,NA,NA,TRBJ2-1,CASSRPEAVYEQFF,TGTGCCAGCAGTCGCCCAGAGGCCGTTTATGAGCAGTTCTTC
TRBV23-1,NA,NA,TRBJ1-5,CASSQPGQSPQHF,TGCGCCAGCAGCCAACCAGGGCAGTCACCCCAGCATTTT
TRBV7-8,NA,NA,TRBJ2-1,CASTSRTGTRNEQFF,TGTGCCAGCACCTCGAGGACCGGGACACGCAATGAGCAGTTCTTC
TRBV5-1,NA,TRBD1,TRBJ1-2,CASSPGQGPYGYTF,TGCGCCAGCAGCCCAGGACAGGGTCCCTATGGCTACACCTTC
TRBV5-1,NA,NA,TRBJ2-7,CASSPTGTRTLYEQYF,TGCGCCAGCAGCCCGACCGGGACACGCACCCTCTACGAGCAGTACTTC
TRBV6-5,once,NA,TRBJ2-3,CASSYSFGSSTDTQYF,TGTGCCAGCAGTTACTCGTTCGGGAGTAGCACAGATACGCAGTATTTT
TRBV7-6,few,TRBD2,TRBJ2-2,CASSSSAGGPSGELFF,TGTGCCAGCAGCTCCTCAGCGGGGGGGCCATCCGGGGAGCTGTTTTTT
TRBV27,NA,NA,TRBJ2-3,CASSISGKTDTQYF,TGTGCCAGCAGTATAAGCGGAAAGACAGATACGCAGTATTTT
TRBV11-2,NA,NA,TRBJ1-1,CASSPGPGTRNTEAFF,TGTGCCAGCAGCCCCGGACCCGGGACTAGGAACACTGAAGCTTTCTTT
TRBV7-2,NA,NA,TRBJ2-7,CASSLATPYEQYF,TGTGCCAGCAGCTTAGCCACACCCTACGAGCAGTACTTC
TRBV4-2,NA,TRBD1,TRBJ2-7,CASSQEDRDYEQYF,TGTGCCAGCAGCCAAGAGGACAGGGACTACGAGCAGTACTTC
TRBV7-9,once,TRBD2,TRBJ2-3,CASSLPTSGGSRDTQYF,TGTGCCAGCAGCCTACCGACTAGCGGGGGGTCCAGAGATACGCAGTATTTT
TRBV19,NA,TRBD1,TRBJ1-5,CASSMETGGNQPQHF,TGTGCCAGTAGTATGGAGACAGGGGGCAATCAGCCCCAGCATTTT
TRBV10-3,NA,TRBD2,TRBJ2-1,CAISESASGGRWYEQFF,TGTGCCATCAGTGAGTCGGCTAGCGGGGGTCGGTGGTATGAGCAGTTCTTC
TRBV5-1,NA,TRBD1,TRBJ1-6,CASSLATGAGNSPLHF,TGCGCCAGCAGCTTGGCTACAGGGGCGGGTAATTCACCCCTCCACTTT
TRBV30,NA,NA,TRBJ2-5,CAWGRGRGGRETQYF,TGTGCCTGGGGGAGGGGCCGAGGGGGGAGGGAGACCCAGTACTTC
TRBV27,NA,NA,TRBJ1-5,CASSLSGWLSNQPQHF,TGTGCCAGCAGTTTATCCGGGTGGTTGAGCAATCAGCCCCAGCATTTT
TRBV11-2,once,TRBD2,TRBJ2-7,CASSLGGGIYEQYF,TGTGCCAGCAGCTTAGGCGGGGGGATCTACGAGCAGTACTTC
TRBV11-2,NA,NA,TRBJ1-1,CASSSDPQFEAFF,TGTGCCAGCAGCTCAGACCCTCAGTTTGAAGCTTTCTTT
TRBV6-1,NA,TRBD1,TRBJ2-1,CASSATRGQGGNEQFF,TGTGCCAGCAGTGCCACGCGGGGACAGGGTGGCAATGAGCAGTTCTTC
TRBV27,NA,NA,TRBJ1-5,CASSLSGRDYGNQPQHF,TGTGCCAGCAGTTTATCGGGGAGGGATTATGGCAATCAGCCCCAGCATTTT
TRBV7-8,NA,NA,TRBJ1-4,CASSPLRITNEKLFF,TGTGCCAGCAGCCCCCTCAGGATCACTAATGAAAAACTGTTTTTT
TRBV9,NA,TRBD1,TRBJ2-4,CASSVGGGNIQYF,TGTGCCAGCAGCGTAGGAGGGGGCAACATTCAGTACTTC
TRBV30,once,TRBD2,TRBJ2-1,CAFKRGTGSYNEQFF,TGTGCCTTTAAGCGGGGAACAGGCTCCTACAATGAGCAGTTCTTC
TRBV11-3,NA,TRBD1,TRBJ2-3,CASSFGQGEDTQYF,TGTGCCAGCAGCTTTGGACAGGGGGAAGATACGCAGTATTTT
TRBV4-1,NA,NA,TRBJ2-2,CASSQTDAGRTGELFF,TGCGCCAGCAGCCAGACGGACGCGGGTCGGACCGGGGAGCTGTTTTTT
TRBV7-3,NA,NA,TRBJ1-2,CASSPGGSGGAVNYGYTF,TGTGCCAGCAGCCCCGGGGGCAGTGGGGGGGCGGTTAACTATGGCTACACCTTC
TRBV9,NA,NA,TRBJ2-1,CASSALERYNEQFF,TGTGCCAGCAGCGCCCTTGAGAGATACAATGAGCAGTTCTTC
TRBV6-1,NA,NA,TRBJ1-2,CASSEGPTAGDGYTF,TGTGCCAGCAGTGAAGGACCCACGGCGGGGGATGGCTACACCTTC
TRBV7-9,few,TRBD1,TRBJ1-2,CASTEGAHGYTF,TGTGCCAGCACTGAGGGGGCCCATGGCTACACCTTC
TRBV7-8,few,NA,TRBJ1-3,CASSFGWGDTIYF,TGTGCCAGCAGCTTCGGGTGGGGAGACACCATATATTTT
TRBV4-3,NA,NA,TRBJ2-1,CASSLGTSYNEQFF,TGCGCCAGCAGCCTCGGTACCTCGTACAATGAGCAGTTCTTC
TRBV7-8,NA,TRBD1,TRBJ2-7,CASSARDSFYEQYF,TGTGCCAGCAGCGCTCGGGACAGCTTCTACGAGCAGTACTTC
TRBV18,NA,NA,TRBJ1-5,CASSPSRLSNQPQHF,TGTGCCAGCTCACCCAGCAGGCTTAGCAATCAGCCCCAGCATTTT
TRBV27,NA,TRBD1,TRBJ1-6,CASTTRWTGGTYNSPLHF,TGTGCCAGCACCACCCGGTGGACAGGGGGGACCTATAATTCACCCCTCCACTTT
TRBV27,NA,TRBD1,TRBJ1-6,CASSLSAGGLLALHF,TGTGCCAGCAGTTTATCCGCAGGGGGGCTTTTGGCCCTCCACTTT
TRBV5-6,few,NA,TRBJ1-1,CASSDSKMNTEAFF,TGTGCCAGCAGTGACAGTAAGATGAACACTGAAGCTTTCTTT
TRBV7-9,NA,TRBD1,TRBJ2-2,CASSTIQGAPTGELFF,TGTGCCAGCAGCACCATACAGGGGGCGCCGACCGGGGAGCTGTTTTTT
TRBV5-6,NA,NA,TRBJ2-5,CASSLGTGETQYF,TGTGCCAGCAGCTTGGGAACGGGAGAGACCCAGTACTTC
TRBV7-6,NA,NA,TRBJ2-5,CASSPRETGALQETQYF,TGTGCCAGCAGCCCCCGCGAGACAGGAGCTCTCCAAGAGACCCAGTACTTC
TRBV5-4,NA,NA,TRBJ2-7,CASSLPRGYEQYF,TGTGCCAGCAGTCTGCCCAGGGGCTACGAGCAGTACTTC
TRBV2,NA,TRBD1,TRBJ1-4,CASVGGLGATNEKLFF,TGTGCCAGCGTAGGGGGCTTAGGGGCAACTAATGAAAAACTGTTTTTT
TRBV6-5,NA,NA,TRBJ2-7,CASSYSHGIRMEQYF,TGTGCCAGCAGTTACTCCCACGGGATCCGTATGGAGCAGTACTTC
TRBV14,once,TRBD1,TRBJ2-7,CASSQATGWYSYEQYF,TGTGCCAGCAGCCAAGCGACAGGGTGGTACTCCTACGAGCAGTACTTC
TRBV9,few,TRBD1,TRBJ1-2,CASSAGTGRDGYTF,TGTGCCAGCAGCGCAGGGACAGGGAGGGATGGCTACACCTTC
TRBV28,NA,TRBD1,TRBJ2-5,CASSFPTGLGETQYF,TGTGCCAGCAGTTTTCCGACAGGGTTGGGGGAGACCCAGTACTTC